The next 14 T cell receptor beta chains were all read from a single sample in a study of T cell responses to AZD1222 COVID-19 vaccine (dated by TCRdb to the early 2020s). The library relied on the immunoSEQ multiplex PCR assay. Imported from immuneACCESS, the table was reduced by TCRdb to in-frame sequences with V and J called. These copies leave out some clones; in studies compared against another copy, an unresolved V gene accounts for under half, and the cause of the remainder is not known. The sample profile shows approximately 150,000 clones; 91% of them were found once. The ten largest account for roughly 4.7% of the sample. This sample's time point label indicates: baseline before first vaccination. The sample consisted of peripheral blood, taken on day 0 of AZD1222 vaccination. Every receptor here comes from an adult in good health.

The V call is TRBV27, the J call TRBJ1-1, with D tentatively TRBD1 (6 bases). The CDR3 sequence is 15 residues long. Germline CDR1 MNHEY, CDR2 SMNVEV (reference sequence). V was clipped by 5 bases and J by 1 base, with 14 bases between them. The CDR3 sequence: CASSPLGGGNTEAFF. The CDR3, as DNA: TGTGCCAGCAGTCCCCTAGGAGGGGGGAACACTGAAGCTTTCTTT.

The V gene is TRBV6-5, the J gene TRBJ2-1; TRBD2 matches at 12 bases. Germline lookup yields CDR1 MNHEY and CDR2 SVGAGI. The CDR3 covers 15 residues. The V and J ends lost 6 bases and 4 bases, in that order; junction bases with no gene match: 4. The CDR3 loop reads CASRTGTSGYNEQFF. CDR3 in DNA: TGTGCCAGCAGGACCGGGACTAGCGGGTACAATGAGCAGTTCTTC.

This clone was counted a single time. This chain's CDR3 is CASRRLAGVSEQYF. The CDR3, as DNA: TGTGCCAGCAGAAGACTAGCGGGAGTTTCCGAGCAGTACTTC. The V and J genes are TRBV28 and TRBJ2-7; the match to TRBD2 covers 12 bases. This CDR3 comprises 14 residues. Germline V gene data show CDR1 as MDHEN and CDR2 as SYDVKM. With V trimmed by 6 bases and J by 6 bases, 6 bases remained unmatched.

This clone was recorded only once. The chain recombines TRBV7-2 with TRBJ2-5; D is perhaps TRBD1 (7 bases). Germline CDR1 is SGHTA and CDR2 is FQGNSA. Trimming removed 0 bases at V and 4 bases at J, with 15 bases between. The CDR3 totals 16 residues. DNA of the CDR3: TGTGCCAGCAGCTTAGCTAAGGGGGCGCGGGGAGAGACCCAGTACTTC. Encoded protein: CASSLAKGARGETQYF. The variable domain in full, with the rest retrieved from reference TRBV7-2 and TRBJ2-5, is GAGVSQSPSNKVTEKGKDVELRCDPISGHTALYWYRQSLGQGLEFLIYFQGNSAPDKSGLPSDRFSAERTGGSVSTLTIQRTQQEDSAVYLCASSLAKGARGETQYFGPGTRLLVL.

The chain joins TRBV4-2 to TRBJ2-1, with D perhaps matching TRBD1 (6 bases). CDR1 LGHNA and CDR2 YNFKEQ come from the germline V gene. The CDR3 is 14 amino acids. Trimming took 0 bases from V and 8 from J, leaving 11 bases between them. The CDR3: CASSQETQGDEQFF. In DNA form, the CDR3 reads TGTGCCAGCAGCCAAGAGACACAGGGCGATGAGCAGTTCTTC.

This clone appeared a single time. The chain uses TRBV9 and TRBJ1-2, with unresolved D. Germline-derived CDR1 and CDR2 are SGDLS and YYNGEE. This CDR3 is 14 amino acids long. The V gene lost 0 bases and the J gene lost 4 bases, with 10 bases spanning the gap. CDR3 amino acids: CASSVERVPYGYTF. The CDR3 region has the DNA TGTGCCAGCAGCGTAGAAAGGGTTCCCTATGGCTACACCTTC.

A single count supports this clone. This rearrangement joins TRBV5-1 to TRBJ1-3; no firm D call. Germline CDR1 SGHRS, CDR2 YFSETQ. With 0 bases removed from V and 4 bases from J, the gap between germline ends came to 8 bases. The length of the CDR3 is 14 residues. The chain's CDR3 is CASSLGDVGNTIYF. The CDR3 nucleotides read TGCGCCAGCAGCTTGGGGGATGTCGGAAACACCATATATTTT.

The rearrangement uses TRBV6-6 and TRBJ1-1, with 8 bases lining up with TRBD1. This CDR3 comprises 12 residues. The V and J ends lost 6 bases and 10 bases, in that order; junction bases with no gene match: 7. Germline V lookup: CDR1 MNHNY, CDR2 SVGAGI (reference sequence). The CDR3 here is CASREQGAGAFF. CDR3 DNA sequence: TGTGCCAGCAGGGAGCAGGGGGCGGGAGCTTTCTTT.

Here the CDR3 DNA reads TGTGCCAGCAGTTTACTAGCGGGAGAGACCGGGGAGCTGTTTTTT. Amino acid sequence: CASSLLAGETGELFF. This chain uses TRBV28 with TRBJ2-2; TRBD2 matches at 10 bases. Germline loops: CDR1 MDHEN, CDR2 SYDVKM. Trimming took 2 bases from V and 5 from J; bases not matched to a gene: 2. This CDR3 contains 15 residues.

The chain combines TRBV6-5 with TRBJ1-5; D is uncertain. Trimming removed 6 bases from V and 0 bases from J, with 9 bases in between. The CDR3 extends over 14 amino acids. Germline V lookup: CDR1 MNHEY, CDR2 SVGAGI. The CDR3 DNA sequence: TGTGCCAGCAGCTCGGGGTATAGCAATCAGCCCCAGCATTTT. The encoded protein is CASSSGYSNQPQHF.

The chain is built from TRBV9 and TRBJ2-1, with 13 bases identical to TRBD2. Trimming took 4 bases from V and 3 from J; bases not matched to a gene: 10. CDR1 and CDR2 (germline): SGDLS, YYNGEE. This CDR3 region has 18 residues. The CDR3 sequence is CASSPPGLAGAGYNEQFF. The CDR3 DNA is TGTGCCAGCAGCCCCCCTGGACTAGCGGGAGCAGGCTACAATGAGCAGTTCTTC.

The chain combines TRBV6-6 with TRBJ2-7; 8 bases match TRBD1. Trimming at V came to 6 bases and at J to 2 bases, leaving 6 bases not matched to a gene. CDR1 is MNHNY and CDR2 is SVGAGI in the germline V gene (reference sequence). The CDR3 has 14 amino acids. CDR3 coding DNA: TGTGCCAGCAGGGGCGGACAGGGCCCCTACGAGCAGTACTTC. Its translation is CASRGGQGPYEQYF.

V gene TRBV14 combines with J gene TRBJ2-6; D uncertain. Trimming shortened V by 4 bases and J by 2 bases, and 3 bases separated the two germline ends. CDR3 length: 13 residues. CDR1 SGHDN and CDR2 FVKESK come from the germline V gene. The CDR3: CASSRTGANVLTF. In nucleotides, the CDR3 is TGTGCCAGCAGCCGGACTGGGGCCAACGTCCTGACTTTC.

The CDR3 here is CASSLGDREAYGYTF. CDR3 coding DNA: TGTGCCAGCAGCTTAGGGGACAGGGAGGCCTACGGCTACACCTTC. This chain uses TRBV7-2 with TRBJ1-2; 9 bases map to TRBD1. The CDR3 has 15 amino acids. Germline CDR1 SGHTA, CDR2 FQGNSA. The V segment lost 1 base and the J segment 8 bases; nucleotides outside the gene matches: 8.